This T cell receptor beta chain emerged from a study of OX40 agonist ivuxolimab in advanced cancers. Assay used: immunoSEQ multiplex PCR; TCRdb lists only in-frame clones, some missing. This sample has around 84,000 clones, with less than 85% found just once. Any history of autoimmune disease or systemic immunosuppression disqualified patients. Germline V CDR1 and CDR2: MNHEY, SVGAGI. V was cut by 0 bases and J by 5 bases, with 8 bases left in between. This CDR3 comprises 13 residues. This specimen was CD4+ or CD8+ T cells sorted from blood, taken in a trial of the OX40 agonist ivuxolimab. This clonotype was sampled from an adult with an advanced solid tumor such as melanoma, head and neck, liver or kidney cancer. The genes are TRBV6-5 and TRBJ2-7; no reliable D call. Written as DNA, the CDR3 is TGTGCCAGCAGTTACTCGGAAAGCAACGAGCAGTACTTC. It codes for CASSYSESNEQYF.